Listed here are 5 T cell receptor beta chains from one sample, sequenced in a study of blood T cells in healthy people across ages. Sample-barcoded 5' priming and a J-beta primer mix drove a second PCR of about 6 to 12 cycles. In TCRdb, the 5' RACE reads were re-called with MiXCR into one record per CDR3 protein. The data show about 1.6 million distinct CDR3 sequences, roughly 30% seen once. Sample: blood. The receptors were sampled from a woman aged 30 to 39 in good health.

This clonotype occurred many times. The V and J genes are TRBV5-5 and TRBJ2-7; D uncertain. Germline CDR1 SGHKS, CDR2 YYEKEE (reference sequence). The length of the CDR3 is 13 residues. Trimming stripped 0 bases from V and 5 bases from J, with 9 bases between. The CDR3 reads CASSLGRRNEQYF. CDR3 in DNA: TGTGCCAGCAGCTTGGGCAGGCGTAACGAGCAGTACTTC.

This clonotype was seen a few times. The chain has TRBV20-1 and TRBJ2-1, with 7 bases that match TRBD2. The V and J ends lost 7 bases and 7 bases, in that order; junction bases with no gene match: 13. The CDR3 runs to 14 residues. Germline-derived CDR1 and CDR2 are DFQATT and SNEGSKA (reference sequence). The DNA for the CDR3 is TGCAGTGTCCTAATAGCGGGCGGGGAGAATGAGCAGTTCTTC. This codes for CSVLIAGGENEQFF.

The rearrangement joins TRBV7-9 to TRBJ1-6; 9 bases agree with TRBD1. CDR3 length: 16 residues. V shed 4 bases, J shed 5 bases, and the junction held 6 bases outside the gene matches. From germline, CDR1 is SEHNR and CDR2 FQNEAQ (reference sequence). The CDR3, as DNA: TGTGCCAGCAGCTCTACAGGGGGCTTCGATAATTCACCCCTCCACTTT. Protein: CASSSTGGFDNSPLHF.

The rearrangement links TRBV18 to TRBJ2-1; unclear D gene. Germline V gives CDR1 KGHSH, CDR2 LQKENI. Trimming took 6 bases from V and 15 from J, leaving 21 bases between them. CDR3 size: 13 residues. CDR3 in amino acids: CASSPGLEGPRFF. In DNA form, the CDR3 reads TGTGCCAGCTCCCCCGGGCTGGAAGGACCGCGGTTCTTC.

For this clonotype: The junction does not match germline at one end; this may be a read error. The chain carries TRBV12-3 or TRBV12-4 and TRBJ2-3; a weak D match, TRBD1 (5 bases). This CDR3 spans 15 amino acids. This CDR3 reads CAGSFGAQAPDTQYF. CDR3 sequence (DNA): TGTGCCGGCAGTTTTGGGGCCCAGGCCCCGGATACGCAGTATTTT.